Below are 10 T cell receptor beta chains sequenced from a single sample in a study of cytomegalovirus exposure and HLA in healthy donors. PCR was performed using 60 Vbeta and 13 Jbeta primers. Some clones are missing from TCRdb's copy, which holds only in-frame ones; the method was immunoSEQ multiplex PCR. The sample carries 150,000 to 180,000 clones, more than 70% recorded once. Material: PBMCs. Receptors were obtained from a woman between 40 and 50 years old in good health and CMV-seropositive.

V and J are TRBV18 and TRBJ1-2; 9 bases fit TRBD1. The germline V gene has CDR1 KGHSH and CDR2 LQKENI. V shed 1 base, J shed 0 bases, and the junction held 9 bases outside the gene matches. CDR3 size: 18 residues. Here the CDR3 DNA reads TGTGCCAGCTCACCACTAGTCACGGGACAGGGTACTAACTATGGCTACACCTTC. It is translated as CASSPLVTGQGTNYGYTF.

The chain links TRBV9 to TRBJ2-7, with D tentatively TRBD2 (6 bases). CDR3 length: 16 amino acids. Germline CDR1 reads SGDLS; CDR2 reads YYNGEE. V lost 0 bases and J 4 bases, leaving 17 bases between the germline ends. CDR3 nucleotides: TGTGCCAGCAGCGTAGGGGGGAGAGTCGGGGGATACGAGCAGTACTTC. Translated: CASSVGGRVGGYEQYF.

This clone was seen only a few times. The CDR3 loop is CATSRDRGGLYGYTF. The CDR3 nucleotides are TGTGCCACCAGCAGAGATAGAGGGGGCCTCTATGGCTACACCTTC. The chain carries TRBV15 and TRBJ1-2, with TRBD1 identical over 7 bases. V lost 0 bases to trimming and J lost 4 bases; unmatched junction nucleotides: 5. CDR3 size: 15 residues. From germline, CDR1 is LNHNV and CDR2 YYDKDF (reference sequence).

This CDR3 reads CAWGAGRQETQYF. DNA of the CDR3: TGTGCCTGGGGCGCCGGGAGGCAAGAGACCCAGTACTTC. The rearrangement links TRBV30 to TRBJ2-5; 7 nucleotides align to TRBD2. In germline, CDR1 is GTSNPN, CDR2 SVGIG (reference sequence). V dropped 5 bases and J dropped 2; count of bases not matched to a gene: 5. The CDR3 spans 13 residues.

The rearrangement uses TRBV6-1 and TRBJ1-5; 7 bases fit TRBD1. The CDR3 has 15 amino acids. The germline V gene encodes CDR1 MNHNS and CDR2 SASEGT. The J segment lost 3 bases and the V segment lost 4 bases, leaving 6 bases of the junction unmatched. This CDR3 reads CASSGGQASNQPQHF. In nucleotides, the CDR3 is TGTGCCAGCAGTGGAGGACAGGCCTCCAATCAGCCCCAGCATTTT.

The chain links TRBV7-9 to TRBJ2-3; TRBD2 matches 10 bases. The junction had 4 bases not matched to a gene; V was cut back by 3 bases and J by 1 base. The CDR3 covers 16 residues. The germline V gene encodes CDR1 SEHNR and CDR2 FQNEAQ (reference sequence). The CDR3 DNA follows: TGTGCCAGCAGCTTGAACCTAGCGGGAGGCACAGATACGCAGTATTTT. Its translation is CASSLNLAGGTDTQYF. The full variable domain, completed using reference TRBV7-9 and TRBJ2-3, is DTGVSQNPRHKITKRGQNVTFRCDPISEHNRLYWYRQTLGQGPEFLTYFQNEAQLEKSRLLSDRFSAERPKGSFSTLEIQRTEQGDSAMYLCASSLNLAGGTDTQYFGPGTRLTVL.

The chain employs TRBV10-3 and TRBJ1-1; D is unresolved. Germline CDR1 reads ENHRY; CDR2 reads SYGVKD. The CDR3 spans 14 residues. V lost 6 bases and J lost 3, with 14 bases in between. This CDR3 reads CAIRLQLMDTEAFF. Written as DNA, the CDR3 is TGTGCCATCAGGTTACAGCTGATGGACACTGAAGCTTTCTTT.

The J gene is TRBJ1-1, the V gene TRBV7-9; possible D gene TRBD1, 6 bases. The CDR3 has 13 residues. Germline-derived CDR1 and CDR2 are SEHNR and FQNEAQ (reference sequence). V lost 5 bases, J lost 7 bases, and 14 bases lay in between. CDR3 bases: TGTGCCAGCAGCGGTGCCAGGGGAGATGAAGCTTTCTTT. Translating gives CASSGARGDEAFF. The full variable domain, rest sourced from reference TRBV7-9 and TRBJ1-1, is DTGVSQNPRHKITKRGQNVTFRCDPISEHNRLYWYRQTLGQGPEFLTYFQNEAQLEKSRLLSDRFSAERPKGSFSTLEIQRTEQGDSAMYLCASSGARGDEAFFGQGTRLTVV.

This clone was detected only a few times. The chain uses TRBV5-4 and TRBJ1-5, with D unresolved. Germline V gene lookup returns CDR1 SGHNT and CDR2 YYREEE (reference sequence). This CDR3 spans 14 amino acids. With 0 bases removed from V and 3 bases from J, the gap between germline ends came to 7 bases. This CDR3 is CASSLAGDNQPQHF. The DNA of the CDR3 is TGTGCCAGCAGCTTGGCAGGCGACAATCAGCCCCAGCATTTT. The full variable domain, rest sourced from reference TRBV5-4 and TRBJ1-5, is ETGVTQSPTHLIKTRGQQVTLRCSSQSGHNTVSWYQQALGQGPQFIFQYYREEENGRGNFPPRFSGLQFPNYSSELNVNALELDDSALYLCASSLAGDNQPQHFGDGTRLSIL.

This clone showed up just a few times. The chain combines TRBV27 with TRBJ2-1; 9 nucleotides agree with TRBD2. Germline V gene data show CDR1 as MNHEY and CDR2 as SMNVEV (reference sequence). The CDR3 loop spans 19 amino acids. V lost 4 bases, J lost 0 bases, and 13 bases stayed unmatched. The CDR3 here is CASSSRARLAENSYNEQFF. The CDR3 nucleotides are TGTGCCAGCAGTTCCAGGGCTCGACTAGCGGAGAACTCCTACAATGAGCAGTTCTTC.